The 30 T cell receptor beta chains below all came from one sample that was sequenced in a study of vaccination and CD4 T cells after COVID-19. Their antigen targets remain unknown. The treatment was: roughly ten-day PBMC culture with coronavirus spike peptide pools or control peptides (ViraFEST assay). Harvesting of the unexposed donor's CD4+ T cells predated the COVID-19 pandemic (2011-2018). An Oncomine TCR Beta short-read assay was used to sequence the DNA from cultured CD4+ T cells. TCRdb re-analysed the PCR reads in MiXCR, keeping a single row per CDR3 protein. The repertoire consists of 2,500 or so distinct CDR3 sequences, with 18% occurring once and the leading ten covering 26%. The material sequenced was CD4+ T cells from blood, cultured in vitro. All receptors derive from a human donor in good health.

This clonotype was counted a few times. V usage is TRBV20-1 and J usage is TRBJ2-3; no clear D gene. The ends were cut back, 6 bases at V and 2 bases at J, with 6 bases in the middle. The CDR3 has 11 residues. In germline, CDR1 is DFQATT, CDR2 SNEGSKA (reference sequence). CDR3 sequence (DNA): TGCAGTGCCAGGCCCACAGATACGCAGTATTTT. Translating gives CSARPTDTQYF.

This clonotype was counted a few times. This chain connects TRBV30 to TRBJ1-5; D ambiguous. The ends were cut back, 0 bases at V and 3 bases at J, with 15 bases in the middle. The CDR3 covers 16 residues. Germline V lookup: CDR1 GTSNPN, CDR2 SVGIG (reference sequence). In DNA, the CDR3 is TGTGCCTGGAGTGTGGGCGCGGCGATTTACAATCAGCCCCAGCATTTT. This gives the protein CAWSVGAAIYNQPQHF.

This clonotype is deemed medium-sized. The chain links TRBV15 to TRBJ1-5; tentatively, D is TRBD1 (5 bases). The CDR3 runs 14 residues. V lost 0 bases, J lost 6 bases, and 9 bases lay in between. The V gene's germline CDR1 is LNHNV and CDR2 YYDKDF (reference sequence). Written as DNA, the CDR3 is TGTGCCACCAGCAGAGATGGGGGGTTTCAGCCCCAGCATTTT. Translation gives CATSRDGGFQPQHF.

This clonotype is a singleton in its sample. This CDR3 is CASSLEGLDEQFF. CDR3 coding DNA: TGCGCCAGCAGCTTGGAAGGTCTGGATGAGCAGTTCTTC. The chain recombines TRBV5-1 with TRBJ2-1; no firm D call. Trimming removed 0 bases from V and 8 bases from J, with 9 bases in between. There are 13 residues in the CDR3. From germline, CDR1 is SGHRS and CDR2 YFSETQ.

This chain uses TRBV5-4 with TRBJ2-3; D could derive from TRBD1 or TRBD2 (6 bases each). V was shortened by 5 bases and J by 2 bases, with 18 bases between the two germline ends. Per the germline V gene, CDR1 is SGHNT and CDR2 is YYREEE (reference sequence). The CDR3 loop spans 16 amino acids. The CDR3 DNA reads TGTGCCAGCAGTCGCCGGAGGTCGGGGGCCACAGATACGCAGTATTTT. Protein sequence: CASSRRRSGATDTQYF.

A few counts support this clonotype. The chain joins TRBV30 to TRBJ1-2, with 7 bases matching TRBD1. CDR1 is GTSNPN and CDR2 is SVGIG in the germline V gene (reference sequence). The junction had 8 bases not matched to a gene; V was cut back by 3 bases and J by 7 bases. The CDR3 is 13 amino acids. In DNA form, the CDR3 reads TGTGCCTGGAGAGAGAAGGGGGCCCGTGGCTACACCTTC. It translates to CAWREKGARGYTF. Full variable domain (rest looked up from reference TRBV30 and TRBJ1-2): SQTIHQWPATLVQPVGSPLSLECTVEGTSNPNLYWYRQAAGRGLQLLFYSVGIGQISSEVPQNLSASRPQDRQFILSSKKLLLSDSGFYLCAWREKGARGYTFGSGTRLTVV.

This clonotype came up a few times. The chain links TRBV7-3 to TRBJ2-2, with D unresolved. The germline V and J ends were trimmed by 1 base and 4 bases, with 7 bases remaining between them. The germline V gene has CDR1 SGHTA and CDR2 FQGTGA. The length of the CDR3 is 14 residues. DNA of the CDR3: TGTGCCAGCAGCTTAATAACGTCCACCGGGGAGCTGTTTTTT. Its translation: CASSLITSTGELFF.

In its sample, this clonotype is medium-sized. J is TRBJ1-6 and V is TRBV21-1. TRBV21-1 is a listed pseudogene. The CDR3 covers 18 residues. This CDR3 is CASSPREGVGGLYSPLHF. The CDR3 DNA sequence: TGTGCCAGCAGCCCCCGGGAGGGGGTAGGCGGCTTATATTCACCCCTCCACTTT.

This clonotype appeared a few times. The genes are TRBV12-3 or TRBV12-4 and TRBJ1-6, with 9 nucleotides matching TRBD1. After removal of 5 bases from V and 0 bases from J, the junction contained 2 bases not matched to a gene. The CDR3 runs to 16 residues. The CDR3 nucleotides are TGTGCCAGCAGTCTGGGACAGGGCTCCTATAATTCACCCCTCCACTTT. Its protein product is CASSLGQGSYNSPLHF.

This clonotype is labeled as medium-sized. The chain uses TRBV20-1 and TRBJ2-5; possibly TRBD1 or TRBD2 for D (5 bases each). The ends were cut back, 2 bases at V and 4 bases at J, with 11 bases in the middle. Germline loops: CDR1 DFQATT, CDR2 SNEGSKA (reference sequence). The CDR3 runs 13 residues. In DNA form, the CDR3 reads TGCAGTGCTAGATGGGACGGCCCAGAGACCCAGTACTTC. It codes for CSARWDGPETQYF.

By sample fraction, this clonotype is medium-sized. The chain recombines TRBV18 with TRBJ1-2; possible D gene TRBD1, 6 bases. V lost 3 bases and J 8 bases, leaving 16 bases between the germline ends. Per the germline V gene, CDR1 is KGHSH and CDR2 is LQKENI. The CDR3 has 14 residues. CDR3 in DNA: TGTGCCAGCTCACCTTACCGGGACAAGGAAGGCTACACCTTC. Encoded protein: CASSPYRDKEGYTF.

The CDR3 DNA reads as TGCGCCAGCAGCTTGGCCGGGGAGACTGAAGCTTTCTTT. It is translated as CASSLAGETEAFF. The chain combines TRBV5-1 with TRBJ1-1, with D unresolved. CDR3 length equals 13 residues. With 0 bases removed from V and 5 bases from J, the gap between germline ends came to 8 bases. Germline CDR1 and CDR2: SGHRS and YFSETQ.

In its sample, this clonotype is medium-sized. The rearrangement links TRBV6-1 to TRBJ1-5, with a tentative D call TRBD1 (6 bases). The germline V gene has CDR1 MNHNS and CDR2 SASEGT. V shed 6 bases and J shed 0 bases, with 18 bases lying between them. There are 17 residues in the CDR3. The CDR3 loop reads CASSPTPTGYSNQPQHF. Written as DNA, the CDR3 is TGTGCCAGCAGCCCTACCCCCACAGGGTATAGCAATCAGCCCCAGCATTTT.

This clonotype is termed medium-sized. This rearrangement joins TRBV6-1 to TRBJ1-6; D not resolved. CDR1 and CDR2 from the germline V gene are MNHNS and SASEGT. With 5 bases removed from V and 7 bases from J, the gap between germline ends came to 3 bases. There are 11 residues in the CDR3. DNA of the CDR3: TGTGCCAGCAGTCGAAATTCACCCCTCCACTTT. Its protein is CASSRNSPLHF.

This rearrangement joins TRBV19 to TRBJ2-3; no firm D call. The CDR3 has 15 residues. Per germline, CDR1 LNHDA and CDR2 SQIVND (reference sequence). V lost 2 bases, J lost 6 bases, and 15 bases lay in between. Here the CDR3 DNA reads TGTGCCAGTAGTATAAGACACCCTGTCGGGGATACGCAGTATTTT. Translating it yields CASSIRHPVGDTQYF.

This clonotype was observed a handful of times. The chain couples TRBV18 to TRBJ2-1; 7 bases map to TRBD1. Germline V gene sequence: CDR1 KGHSH, CDR2 LQKENI. The CDR3 loop spans 16 amino acids. With V trimmed by 3 bases and J by 4 bases, 9 bases remained unmatched. In DNA, the CDR3 is TGTGCCAGCTCACCCCCTAGCAGGGGGTCTTACAATGAGCAGTTCTTC. It is translated as CASSPPSRGSYNEQFF.

The chain uses TRBV12-3 or TRBV12-4 and TRBJ2-7; a possible D gene is TRBD1 (5 bases). The CDR3 extends over 12 amino acids. The V gene lost 3 bases and the J gene lost 4 bases, with 7 bases spanning the gap. Written as DNA, the CDR3 is TGTGCCAGCAGTTTCGCAGGGTACGAGCAGTACTTC. It specifies CASSFAGYEQYF.

The V and J genes are TRBV5-4 and TRBJ1-2; D not certain. The V end was cut by 0 bases, the J end by 8 bases, with 20 bases between. There are 16 residues in the CDR3. CDR1 SGHNT and CDR2 YYREEE come from the germline V gene (reference sequence). The CDR3 sequence: CASSLETGPSYGGYTF. CDR3 DNA: TGTGCCAGCAGCTTGGAGACCGGGCCCTCGTACGGCGGCTACACCTTC.

The chain uses TRBV28 and TRBJ1-4; D perhaps matches TRBD1 (6 bases). This CDR3 comprises 15 residues. V lost 3 bases and J lost 5, with 13 bases in between. Germline V gene lookup returns CDR1 MDHEN and CDR2 SYDVKM. CDR3 residues: CASSLGGAANEKLFF. The CDR3 nucleotides read TGTGCCAGCAGTTTGGGGGGGGCCGCCAATGAAAAACTGTTTTTT.

This clonotype was observed a few times. V usage is TRBV7-9 and J usage is TRBJ2-5; 7 nucleotides match TRBD1. This CDR3 contains 17 residues. J was trimmed by 5 bases and V by 1 base; bases with no gene match: 13. Per the germline V gene, CDR1 is SEHNR and CDR2 is FQNEAQ (reference sequence). The CDR3 DNA sequence: TGTGCCAGCAGCTTAGAAGAGTGGCAGGGGGATAGCGAGACCCAGTACTTC. This encodes CASSLEEWQGDSETQYF.

The rearrangement uses TRBV6-4 and TRBJ1-2; 7 nucleotides align to TRBD1. The CDR3 consists of 15 residues. Germline V gives CDR1 MRHNA, CDR2 SNTAGT. The V gene end was trimmed by 4 bases and the J gene end by 0 bases; junction bases not matched to a gene: 5. The chain's CDR3 is CASSATGAANYGYTF. The CDR3 nucleotides are TGTGCCAGCAGTGCAACAGGGGCGGCTAACTATGGCTACACCTTC.

This clonotype has a handful of counts. The chain links TRBV5-1 to TRBJ2-5, with D hard to call. Trimming pared 1 base from V and 1 base from J, leaving 5 bases between. This CDR3 is built from 13 residues. Looked up from germline, CDR1 is SGHRS and CDR2 is YFSETQ. The CDR3 bases are TGCGCCAGCAGCTTGCAAGTCCAAGAGACCCAGTACTTC. This sequence encodes CASSLQVQETQYF.

This clonotype rates as medium-sized. This rearrangement joins TRBV7-2 to TRBJ2-5; weak D call: TRBD2 (7 bases). V was pared by 7 bases and J by 0 bases, with 15 bases between. Germline V gene sequence: CDR1 SGHTA, CDR2 FQGNSA. The CDR3 consists of 15 residues. The CDR3 DNA sequence: TGTGCCAGCACCCGACGCGGGGGCCACCAAGAGACCCAGTACTTC. Protein sequence: CASTRRGGHQETQYF.

The J gene is TRBJ1-1, the V gene TRBV11-2; perhaps TRBD1 as D (6 bases). The CDR3 is made up of 15 amino acids. Germline CDR1 reads SGHAT; CDR2 reads FQNNGV. V gave up 1 base and J gave up 0 bases, with 9 bases separating them. CDR3 loop: CASSLVQGMNTEAFF. The CDR3 DNA follows: TGTGCCAGCAGCTTAGTCCAGGGGATGAACACTGAAGCTTTCTTT.

By share, this clonotype ranks as medium-sized. The V gene is TRBV7-3, the J gene TRBJ1-2, with D perhaps TRBD1 (5 bases). Looked up from germline, CDR1 is SGHTA and CDR2 is FQGTGA. Trimming cost V 2 bases and J 8 bases, with 9 bases left between them. The CDR3 contains 12 residues. The CDR3 DNA sequence: TGTGCCAGCAGCTTAGAGGGGTTCGGCTACACCTTC. This codes for CASSLEGFGYTF.

The chain uses TRBV5-1 and TRBJ1-2; D is undetermined. The CDR3 runs to 13 residues. CDR1 is SGHRS and CDR2 is YFSETQ in the germline V gene. V lost 0 bases, J lost 4 bases, and 7 bases lay in between. DNA of the CDR3: TGCGCCAGCAGCTTGGTACAGAGCTATGGCTACACCTTC. This codes for CASSLVQSYGYTF.

V is TRBV30 and J is TRBJ2-7; 10 positions agree with TRBD2. The V segment lost 5 bases and the J segment 6 bases; nucleotides outside the gene matches: 10. This CDR3 spans 14 amino acids. Germline V gene lookup returns CDR1 GTSNPN and CDR2 SVGIG (reference sequence). The CDR3 sequence: CAWEQLAGSSEQYF. In DNA, the CDR3 is TGTGCCTGGGAACAACTAGCGGGGAGTAGCGAGCAGTACTTC.

In this sample, this clonotype turned up a few times. The chain links TRBV9 to TRBJ1-1; D remains unclear. The CDR3 is 13 residues long. Per the germline V gene, CDR1 is SGDLS and CDR2 is YYNGEE. The V end lost 2 bases, the J end lost 1 base, and 6 bases lay between the germline ends. The CDR3, as DNA: TGTGCCAGCAGCGTTGATGGGAACACTGAAGCTTTCTTT. The encoded protein is CASSVDGNTEAFF.

The chain employs TRBV7-3 and TRBJ1-2; TRBD1 might be the D (5 bases). The CDR3 is made up of 14 amino acids. V was shortened by 5 bases and J by 1 base, with 11 bases between the two germline ends. The germline gives CDR1 SGHTA, CDR2 FQGTGA. CDR3 nucleotides: TGTGCCAGCAGCCCCGGTAGGGGTAACTATGGCTACACCTTC. Its translation is CASSPGRGNYGYTF.

J is TRBJ2-1 and V is TRBV5-1; D might be TRBD1 (6 bases). The CDR3 has 13 residues. The ends were cut back, 4 bases at V and 8 bases at J, with 13 bases in the middle. CDR1 and CDR2 from the germline V gene are SGHRS and YFSETQ. The CDR3 DNA follows: TGCGCCAGCAGCGTACAGGGCGCAGATGAGCAGTTCTTC. It specifies CASSVQGADEQFF.